One and the same sample provided the 6 T cell receptor beta chains below, sequenced in a study of T-cell memory formation after mild COVID-19. TCRdb fed the 5' RACE reads into MiXCR, producing one record per CDR3 protein. Among roughly 1,600 distinct CDR3 sequences listed, about 63% were seen once. Sequencing input: PBMCs or a T cell subset sorted from them (not recorded which). These receptors originate from an adult who had mild COVID-19 (a few samples of this study predate the infection). Cell type and time point are not known.

By share of the sample, this clonotype is large. This chain links TRBV7-2 with TRBJ1-2, with TRBD1 matching over 7 bases. The V gene's germline CDR1 is SGHTA and CDR2 FQGNSA. With V trimmed by 5 bases and J by 7 bases, 10 bases remained unmatched. The length of the CDR3 is 14 residues. The DNA for the CDR3 is TGTGCCAGCAGCCGGCGCGGACAGGATGTTGGCTACACCTTC. This sequence encodes CASSRRGQDVGYTF.

The genes are TRBV29-1 and TRBJ2-7; tentative D call: TRBD1 (5 bases). The CDR3 runs to 11 residues. Germline lookup yields CDR1 SQVTM and CDR2 ANQGSEA. V lost 5 bases to trimming and J lost 1 base, with 6 bases between them. This CDR3 reads CSVTGSYEQYF. The CDR3 DNA reads as TGCAGCGTTACAGGTTCCTACGAGCAGTACTTC.

The chain carries TRBV11-2 and TRBJ2-3; 9 bases are a match to TRBD2. This CDR3 is built from 13 residues. The germline V gene encodes CDR1 SGHAT and CDR2 FQNNGV. The junction had 5 bases not matched to a gene; V was cut back by 8 bases and J by 5 bases. CDR3 protein: CASAGGLKDTQYF. The CDR3 bases are TGTGCCAGCGCGGGGGGGCTTAAAGATACGCAGTATTTT.

The chain is built from TRBV29-1 and TRBJ2-5, with TRBD2 matching 7 bases. The germline gives CDR1 SQVTM, CDR2 ANQGSEA. The CDR3 spans 13 residues. V lost 7 bases and J lost 5; bases outside the gene matches: 10. CDR3 bases: TGCAGCGGAGACTCGGGGGGTGGGGAGACCCAGTACTTC. This codes for CSGDSGGGETQYF.

This chain connects TRBV4-2 to TRBJ2-7, with 9 bases fitting TRBD2. The length of the CDR3 is 15 residues. Germline V lookup: CDR1 LGHNA, CDR2 YNFKEQ. V was pared by 4 bases and J by 2 bases, with 6 bases of the junction left unmatched. In DNA, the CDR3 is TGTGCCAGCAGCCCCTCACTAGCGGGCACCTACGAGCAGTACTTC. Its translation: CASSPSLAGTYEQYF.

This clonotype appeared once. The chain is built from TRBV10-3 and TRBJ2-1, with 12 bases that match TRBD2. V shed 6 bases and J 8 bases; nucleotides not matched to a gene: 5. This CDR3 has 14 amino acids. Germline lookup yields CDR1 ENHRY and CDR2 SYGVKD. CDR3 nucleotides: TGTGCCATCAGCGGCCTAGCGGGAGGGGATGAGCAGTTCTTC. Translation: CAISGLAGGDEQFF.